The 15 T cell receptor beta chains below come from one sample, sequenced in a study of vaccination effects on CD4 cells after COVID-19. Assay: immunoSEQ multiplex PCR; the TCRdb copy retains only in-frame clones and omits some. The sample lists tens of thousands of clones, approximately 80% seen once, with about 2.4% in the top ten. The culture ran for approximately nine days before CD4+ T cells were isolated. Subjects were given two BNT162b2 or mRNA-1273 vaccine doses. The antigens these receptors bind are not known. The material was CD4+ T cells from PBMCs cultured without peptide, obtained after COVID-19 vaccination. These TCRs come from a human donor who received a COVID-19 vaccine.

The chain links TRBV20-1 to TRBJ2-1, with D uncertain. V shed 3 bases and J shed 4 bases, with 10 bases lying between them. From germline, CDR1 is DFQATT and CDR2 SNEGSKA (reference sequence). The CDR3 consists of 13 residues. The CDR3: CSASVSTYNEQFF. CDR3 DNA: TGCAGTGCTAGTGTCTCCACATACAATGAGCAGTTCTTC.

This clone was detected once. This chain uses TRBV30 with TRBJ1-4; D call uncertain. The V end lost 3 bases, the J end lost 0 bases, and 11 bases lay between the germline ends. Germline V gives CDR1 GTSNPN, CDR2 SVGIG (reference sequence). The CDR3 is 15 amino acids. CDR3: CAWSAGPATNEKLFF. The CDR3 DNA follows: TGTGCCTGGAGCGCGGGTCCTGCAACTAATGAAAAACTGTTTTTT.

CDR3 protein: CASSDGLTRVSGANVLTF. DNA of the CDR3: TGCGCCAGCAGTGACGGGCTGACCCGGGTATCAGGGGCCAACGTCCTGACTTTC. The chain joins TRBV10-2 to TRBJ2-6; D not certain. The CDR3 spans 18 residues. CDR1 and CDR2 from the germline V gene are WSHSY and SAAADI. Trimming removed 3 bases at V and 4 bases at J, with 19 bases between.

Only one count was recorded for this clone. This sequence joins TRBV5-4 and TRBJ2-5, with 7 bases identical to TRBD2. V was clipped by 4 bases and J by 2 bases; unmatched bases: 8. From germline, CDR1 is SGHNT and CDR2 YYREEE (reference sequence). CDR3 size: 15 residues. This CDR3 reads CASSVGGTTQETQYF. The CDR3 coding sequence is TGTGCCAGCAGCGTGGGAGGGACTACACAAGAGACCCAGTACTTC.

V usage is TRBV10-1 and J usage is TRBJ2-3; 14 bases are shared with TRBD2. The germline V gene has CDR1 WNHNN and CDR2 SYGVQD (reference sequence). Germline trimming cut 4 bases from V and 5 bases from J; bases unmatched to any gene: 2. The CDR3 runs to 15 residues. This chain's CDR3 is CASSAGTSGGDTQYF. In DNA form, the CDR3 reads TGCGCCAGCAGTGCCGGGACTAGCGGGGGAGATACGCAGTATTTT.

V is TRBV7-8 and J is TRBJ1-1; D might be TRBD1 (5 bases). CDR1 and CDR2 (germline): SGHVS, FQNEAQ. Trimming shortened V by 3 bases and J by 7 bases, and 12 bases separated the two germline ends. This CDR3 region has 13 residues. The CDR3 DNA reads TGTGCCAGCAGCTTCACGGGGCTCAATGAAGCTTTCTTT. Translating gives CASSFTGLNEAFF.

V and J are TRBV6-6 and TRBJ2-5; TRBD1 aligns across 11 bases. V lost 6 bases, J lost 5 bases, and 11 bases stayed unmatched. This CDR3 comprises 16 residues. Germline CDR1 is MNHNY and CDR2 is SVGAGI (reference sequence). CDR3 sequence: CASSRDIGTGGETQYF. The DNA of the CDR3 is TGTGCCAGCAGCCGGGACATCGGGACAGGGGGGGAGACCCAGTACTTC.

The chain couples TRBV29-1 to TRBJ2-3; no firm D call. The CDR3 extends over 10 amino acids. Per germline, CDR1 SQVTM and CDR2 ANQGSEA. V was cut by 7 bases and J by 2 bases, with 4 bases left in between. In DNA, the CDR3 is TGCAGCGCTGTCACAGATACGCAGTATTTT. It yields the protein CSAVTDTQYF.

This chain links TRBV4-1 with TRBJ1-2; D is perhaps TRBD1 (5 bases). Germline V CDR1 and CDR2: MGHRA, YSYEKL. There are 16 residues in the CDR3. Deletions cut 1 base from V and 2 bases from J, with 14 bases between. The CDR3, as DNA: TGCGCCAGCAGCCAAGGGGGTGGCAGGGCCAACTATGGCTACACCTTC. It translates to CASSQGGGRANYGYTF.

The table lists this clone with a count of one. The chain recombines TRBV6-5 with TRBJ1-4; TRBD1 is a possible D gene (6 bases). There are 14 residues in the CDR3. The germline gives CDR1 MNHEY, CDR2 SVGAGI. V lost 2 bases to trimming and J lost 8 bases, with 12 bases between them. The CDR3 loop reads CASSYDGRGEKLFF. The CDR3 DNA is TGTGCCAGCAGTTACGACGGGAGGGGGGAAAAACTGTTTTTT.

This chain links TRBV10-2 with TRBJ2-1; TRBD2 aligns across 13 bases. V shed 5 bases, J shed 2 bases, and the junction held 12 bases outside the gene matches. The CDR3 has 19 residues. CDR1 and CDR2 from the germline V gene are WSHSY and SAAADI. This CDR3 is CASSSGTSGVTSAYNEQFF. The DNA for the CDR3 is TGCGCCAGCAGTTCCGGGACTAGCGGGGTTACCTCGGCCTACAATGAGCAGTTCTTC.

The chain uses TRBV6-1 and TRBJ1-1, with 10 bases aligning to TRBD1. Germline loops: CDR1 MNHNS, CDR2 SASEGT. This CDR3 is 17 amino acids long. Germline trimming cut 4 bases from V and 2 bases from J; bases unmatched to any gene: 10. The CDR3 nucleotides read TGTGCCAGCAGTGTCCGGGACAGGGGTTTATTAAACACTGAAGCTTTCTTT. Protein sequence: CASSVRDRGLLNTEAFF.

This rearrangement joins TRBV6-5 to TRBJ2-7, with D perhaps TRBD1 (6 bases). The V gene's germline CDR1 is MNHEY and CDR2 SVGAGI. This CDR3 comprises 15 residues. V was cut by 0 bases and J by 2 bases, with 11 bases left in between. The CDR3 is CASSYSSQGTYEQYV. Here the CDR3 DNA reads TGTGCCAGCAGTTACTCCTCACAGGGAACCTACGAGCAGTACGTC.

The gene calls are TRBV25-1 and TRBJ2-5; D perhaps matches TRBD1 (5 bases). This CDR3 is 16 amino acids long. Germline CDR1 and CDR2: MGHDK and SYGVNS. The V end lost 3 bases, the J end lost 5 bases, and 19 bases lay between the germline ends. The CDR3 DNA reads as TGTGCCAGCAGTGAGGGTGCAGGGTTCAGCAGGGAGACCCAGTACTTC. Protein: CASSEGAGFSRETQYF.

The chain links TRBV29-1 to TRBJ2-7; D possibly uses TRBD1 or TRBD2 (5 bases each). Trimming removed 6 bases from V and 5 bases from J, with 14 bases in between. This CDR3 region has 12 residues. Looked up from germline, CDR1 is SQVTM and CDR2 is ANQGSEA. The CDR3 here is CSVTGTGHEQYV. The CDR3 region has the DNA TGCAGCGTCACGGGAACAGGCCACGAGCAGTACGTC.